One and the same sample provided the 28 T cell receptor beta chains below, sequenced in a study of cytomegalovirus exposure and HLA in healthy donors. Method: immunoSEQ multiplex PCR; TCRdb's copy keeps in-frame clones and lacks some. This table has over 150,000 clones, about 90% appearing once. Sequenced input: PBMCs. Every receptor here comes from a woman under 30 in good health and CMV-seropositive.

Worth noting for this clone: At one boundary the junction diverges from the germline segment, which might be a read error. CDR3 sequence reads: CAWSVSEGLGVKF. The CDR3 DNA reads TGTGCCTGGAGTGTTAGTGAAGGACTAGGAGTAAAATTT. The rearrangement uses TRBV30 and TRBJ2-3, with 7 bases matching TRBD2. CDR3 length: 13 amino acids. Looked up from germline, CDR1 is GTSNPN and CDR2 is SVGIG (reference sequence).

CDR3 coding DNA: TGTGCCACCAGCAGGGACAGGGGGTTTAACACCGGGGAGCTGTTTTTT. Protein product: CATSRDRGFNTGELFF. J is TRBJ2-2 and V is TRBV15; TRBD1 agrees at 10 bases. The germline CDR1 and CDR2 sequences are LNHNV and YYDKDF (reference sequence). This CDR3 is built from 16 residues. Trimming removed 3 bases from V and 2 bases from J; junction bases left unmatched: 3.

This clone has a single count. The chain is built from TRBV2 and TRBJ2-7; 8 nucleotides match TRBD1. This CDR3 has 16 amino acids. V was pared by 6 bases and J by 0 bases, with 10 bases of the junction left unmatched. Germline V CDR1 and CDR2: SNHLY, FYNNEI. CDR3 region: CASSLAGQGYSYEQYF. The CDR3 nucleotides are TGTGCCAGCAGCCTAGCCGGACAGGGTTACTCCTACGAGCAGTACTTC.

The J gene is TRBJ2-1, the V gene TRBV5-1; 11 bases align to TRBD2. Unmatched junction bases numbered 25, after V lost 3 bases and J lost 8 bases. The CDR3 is 21 amino acids. Germline V gene lookup returns CDR1 SGHRS and CDR2 YFSETQ. In DNA, the CDR3 is TGCGCCAGCAGCTACACCTGGGGACGGGCCGAACTAGCGGGAGCCCTCGATGAGCAGTTCTTC. It yields the protein CASSYTWGRAELAGALDEQFF.

Here the CDR3 DNA reads TGTGCCAGCAGCGACGAAACAGGGTACGCTAACTATGGCTACACCTTC. Its translation: CASSDETGYANYGYTF. The gene calls are TRBV9 and TRBJ1-2; tentative D call: TRBD1 (6 bases). V was cut by 3 bases and J by 0 bases, with 15 bases left in between. The CDR3 sequence is 16 residues long. Germline CDR1 is SGDLS and CDR2 is YYNGEE.

The chain joins TRBV30 to TRBJ1-4; no reliable D call. CDR1 GTSNPN and CDR2 SVGIG come from the germline V gene (reference sequence). The CDR3 is 12 amino acids. Trimming pared 6 bases from V and 8 bases from J, leaving 13 bases between. CDR3 residues: CACGRESEKLFF. The CDR3 nucleotides are TGTGCCTGTGGGAGGGAAAGCGAAAAACTGTTTTTT.

The gene calls are TRBV18 and TRBJ2-3; 8 nucleotides agree with TRBD2. V lost 0 bases and J lost 3; bases outside the gene matches: 5. Germline CDR1 and CDR2: KGHSH and LQKENI. The length of the CDR3 is 16 residues. The CDR3 loop reads CASSPPGRGRTDTQYF. CDR3 bases: TGTGCCAGCTCACCACCCGGGAGGGGAAGGACAGATACGCAGTATTTT.

The rearrangement uses TRBV30 and TRBJ1-4, with D possibly matching TRBD1 (5 bases). From germline, CDR1 is GTSNPN and CDR2 SVGIG (reference sequence). The CDR3 spans 13 residues. Trimming took off 5 bases at V and 11 bases at J, with 18 bases between the two ends. The CDR3, as DNA: TGTGCCTGGTCTTACGGCGTTGGGGGGAAACTGTTTTTT. It yields the protein CAWSYGVGGKLFF.

The CDR3 sequence: CASSQDDFTGELFF. In DNA, the CDR3 is TGCGCCAGCAGCCAAGATGACTTCACCGGGGAGCTGTTTTTT. The chain uses TRBV4-1 and TRBJ2-2; no clear D gene. Germline CDR1 and CDR2: MGHRA and YSYEKL. The CDR3 extends over 14 amino acids. The germline V and J ends were trimmed by 0 bases and 4 bases, with 6 bases remaining between them.

J is TRBJ1-4 and V is TRBV5-5; D gene uncertain. Deletions cut 4 bases from V and 6 bases from J, with 16 bases between. Per the germline V gene, CDR1 is SGHKS and CDR2 is YYEKEE (reference sequence). The CDR3 spans 15 residues. The CDR3 region is CASSQLTVVDEKLFF. The CDR3 coding sequence is TGTGCCAGCAGCCAACTTACGGTGGTCGATGAAAAACTGTTTTTT.

CDR3 loop: CASSPVFKETQYF. In nucleotides, the CDR3 is TGTGCCAGCTCACCAGTGTTTAAAGAGACCCAGTACTTC. The chain has TRBV18 and TRBJ2-5; D is ambiguous. Germline-derived CDR1 and CDR2 are KGHSH and LQKENI. V was trimmed by 2 bases and J by 3 bases, leaving 7 bases between them. This CDR3 region has 13 residues.

This chain links TRBV6-6 with TRBJ2-1; D possibly corresponds to TRBD2 (5 bases). Germline loops: CDR1 MNHNY, CDR2 SVGAGI (reference sequence). V was shortened by 0 bases and J by 6 bases, with 12 bases between the two germline ends. The CDR3 is 15 residues long. CDR3 residues: CASSYSRTVSNEQFF. The CDR3 region has the DNA TGTGCCAGCAGTTACTCGAGGACTGTCTCCAATGAGCAGTTCTTC.

This clone was observed a few times. In DNA, the CDR3 is TGTGCCAGCAGCTATGGAGTCGCGGGAGTAGGCGGGGAGCTGTTTTTT. It specifies CASSYGVAGVGGELFF. The chain employs TRBV5-4 and TRBJ2-2, with TRBD2 matching over 7 bases. V trimming: 3 bases; J trimming: 7 bases; junction bases outside the gene matches: 12. Germline CDR1 and CDR2: SGHNT and YYREEE (reference sequence). The length of the CDR3 is 16 residues.

The chain uses TRBV5-6 and TRBJ2-1, with 10 bases aligning to TRBD1. Germline V gene lookup returns CDR1 SGHDT and CDR2 YYEEEE. J lost 9 bases, V lost 1 base, and 7 bases had no gene match. CDR3 size: 15 residues. Here the CDR3 DNA reads TGTGCCAGCAGCTTGCCGGGACAGGGGTTGAGTGAGCAGTTCTTC. It translates to CASSLPGQGLSEQFF.

This chain uses TRBV29-1 with TRBJ2-1, with D uncertain. Germline-derived CDR1 and CDR2 are SQVTM and ANQGSEA. V lost 3 bases to trimming and J lost 2 bases, with 11 bases between them. The CDR3 is 14 residues long. The CDR3 nucleotides are TGCAGCGTTGACGGAGCGACCACCTACAATGAGCAGTTCTTC. This encodes CSVDGATTYNEQFF.

The rearrangement uses TRBV2 and TRBJ1-2; D is ambiguous. The germline CDR1 and CDR2 sequences are SNHLY and FYNNEI. Between the trimmed V and J ends, which lost 0 bases and 4 bases, there was a span of 9 bases. This CDR3 is 14 amino acids long. The CDR3 sequence: CASSEAGSLYGYTF. The CDR3 bases are TGTGCCAGCAGTGAAGCAGGGAGCCTCTATGGCTACACCTTC.

V usage is TRBV30 and J usage is TRBJ1-3; the D gene is possibly TRBD1 (6 bases). Trimming stripped 5 bases from V and 2 bases from J, with 10 bases between. The CDR3 consists of 13 residues. The germline CDR1 and CDR2 sequences are GTSNPN and SVGIG (reference sequence). The CDR3 region is CAWATGPGNTIYF. CDR3 in DNA: TGTGCCTGGGCGACAGGCCCTGGAAACACCATATATTTT.

CDR3 in DNA: TGTGCCAGCCGAGCGTGGAGCGGGAGGGCCGAGTCCGGGGCCAACGTCCTGACTTTC. Its translation is CASRAWSGRAESGANVLTF. The chain employs TRBV5-6 and TRBJ2-6; TRBD2 matches 10 bases. CDR3 length: 19 residues. From germline, CDR1 is SGHDT and CDR2 YYEEEE. The trim removed 7 bases at V and 4 bases at J, leaving 17 bases unmatched.

V gene TRBV5-4 combines with J gene TRBJ2-4, with 8 bases aligning to TRBD2. This CDR3 region has 12 residues. V was clipped by 6 bases and J by 9 bases; unmatched bases: 5. Germline-derived CDR1 and CDR2 are SGHNT and YYREEE (reference sequence). The CDR3 bases are TGTGCCAGCACCAGCGGGGGAGGCATTCAGTACTTC. It translates to CASTSGGGIQYF.

V usage is TRBV12-5 and J usage is TRBJ2-5, with TRBD1 matching over 9 bases. This CDR3 comprises 18 residues. V gave up 4 bases and J gave up 0 bases; unmatched junction bases: 12. Germline CDR1 is LGHNT and CDR2 is FRNRAP. The CDR3 DNA reads TGTGCTAGTGGTTCAAAACAGGGGGCGGGGAGGTACCAAGAGACCCAGTACTTC. Encoded protein: CASGSKQGAGRYQETQYF.

V and J are TRBV9 and TRBJ2-7; D is possibly TRBD1 (8 bases). Germline values: CDR1 SGDLS, CDR2 YYNGEE. CDR3 size: 16 residues. V was clipped by 0 bases and J by 3 bases, with 16 bases between them. The CDR3 loop is CASSVGSTGGGYEQYF. CDR3 in DNA: TGTGCCAGCAGCGTAGGATCTACAGGGGGGGGCTACGAGCAGTACTTC.

The sample holds one count of this clone. The gene calls are TRBV2 and TRBJ1-4; D unresolved. Germline V gene lookup returns CDR1 SNHLY and CDR2 FYNNEI. The CDR3 loop spans 14 amino acids. V was shortened by 4 bases and J by 0 bases, with 6 bases between the two germline ends. The CDR3 region is CASSGGATNEKLFF. The CDR3 coding sequence is TGTGCCAGCAGTGGGGGAGCAACTAATGAAAAACTGTTTTTT.

This chain joins TRBV5-6 and TRBJ2-7; 12 bases line up with TRBD1. The CDR3 runs 16 residues. Germline V lookup: CDR1 SGHDT, CDR2 YYEEEE. Losses at the gene ends were 4 bases for V and 1 base for J; bases not matched to a gene: 6. The CDR3 nucleotides read TGTGCCAGCAGCCCTGCGGGACAGGGGGCTTCCTACGAGCAGTACTTC. It yields the protein CASSPAGQGASYEQYF.

As regards this clone: Within the sample, other DNA sequences also encode this same CDR3. This rearrangement joins TRBV19 to TRBJ2-5; D is possibly TRBD1 (5 bases). The V end was cut by 6 bases, the J end by 4 bases, with 12 bases between. This CDR3 spans 13 amino acids. Germline values: CDR1 LNHDA, CDR2 SQIVND (reference sequence). CDR3 in amino acids: CASSGSRGETQYF. DNA for the CDR3: TGTGCCAGTAGCGGGTCAAGGGGAGAGACCCAGTACTTC.

The V call is TRBV7-9, the J call TRBJ2-1, with TRBD1 matching 7 bases. CDR1 and CDR2 (germline): SEHNR, FQNEAQ (reference sequence). Losses at the gene ends were 5 bases for V and 0 bases for J; bases not matched to a gene: 16. The CDR3 has 19 amino acids. In nucleotides, the CDR3 is TGTGCCAGCAGCCCGACAGGGTTATCAGGGCTGAGCTCCTACAATGAGCAGTTCTTC. It encodes CASSPTGLSGLSSYNEQFF.

The chain joins TRBV6-6 to TRBJ2-7; perhaps TRBD1 as D (6 bases). Germline lookup yields CDR1 MNHNY and CDR2 SVGAGI (reference sequence). Trimming stripped 6 bases from V and 2 bases from J, with 11 bases between. There are 13 residues in the CDR3. This CDR3 reads CASSPDRPYEQYF. DNA of the CDR3: TGTGCCAGCAGCCCGGACAGACCCTACGAGCAGTACTTC.

J is TRBJ2-2 and V is TRBV5-1; 10 bases align to TRBD1. The CDR3 is 14 amino acids. Trimming at V came to 4 bases and at J to 5 bases, leaving 2 bases not matched to a gene. Germline V gives CDR1 SGHRS, CDR2 YFSETQ. In DNA form, the CDR3 reads TGCGCCAGCAGCGCGGGACAGGGGACCGGGGAGCTGTTTTTT. It yields the protein CASSAGQGTGELFF.

The DNA of the CDR3 is TGTGCCACCAGCAGAGAACAGGGGGCGGGTGAAAAACTGTTTTTT. Translating it yields CATSREQGAGEKLFF. This sequence joins TRBV15 and TRBJ1-4; 9 bases are shared with TRBD1. The CDR3 length is 15 residues. V trimming: 0 bases; J trimming: 7 bases; junction bases outside the gene matches: 3. CDR1 and CDR2 from the germline V gene are LNHNV and YYDKDF (reference sequence).